This passage covers 7 T cell receptor beta chains from one sample sequenced in a study of shared clonotypes between healthy human individuals. Measured with immunoSEQ multiplex PCR; TCRdb has only the in-frame clones, and not every one. There are approximately 1,500,000 clones in the sample; around 97% occur only once, and about 1.2% lies in the top ten. Sequenced: naive CD4+ T cells sorted from blood. Subset denoted: CD45RA+ positively selected. These receptors originate from a man under 40 in good health.

The chain recombines TRBV28 with TRBJ2-2; D gene unclear. The CDR3 is 14 residues long. V lost 3 bases and J 3 bases, leaving 8 bases between the germline ends. Germline V gives CDR1 MDHEN, CDR2 SYDVKM. The DNA for the CDR3 is TGTGCCAGCAGTTTGTCTGCCGACACCGGGGAGCTGTTTTTT. Protein sequence: CASSLSADTGELFF. Using reference TRBV28 and TRBJ2-2 for the parts outside the CDR3, the full variable domain is DVKVTQSSRYLVKRTGEKVFLECVQDMDHENMFWYRQDPGLGLRLIYFSYDVKMKEKGDIPEGYSVSREKKERFSLILESASTNQTSMYLCASSLSADTGELFFGEGSRLTVL.

The rearrangement uses TRBV7-2 and TRBJ2-7; no definite D call. Germline values: CDR1 SGHTA, CDR2 FQGNSA. This CDR3 spans 15 amino acids. V lost 2 bases and J lost 0, with 11 bases in between. CDR3 sequence: CASSLTPTTSYEQYF. Here the CDR3 DNA reads TGTGCCAGCAGCTTAACCCCTACTACCTCCTACGAGCAGTACTTC.

With regard to this clone: Within the sample, other DNA sequences also encode this same CDR3. The chain recombines TRBV6-5 with TRBJ2-7, with TRBD1 matching over 7 bases. The CDR3 loop spans 12 amino acids. V lost 6 bases, J lost 3 bases, and 2 bases stayed unmatched. Per germline, CDR1 MNHEY and CDR2 SVGAGI. The DNA for the CDR3 is TGTGCCAGCAGCCGGGACAGCTACGAGCAGTACTTC. It specifies CASSRDSYEQYF.

This clone was detected once. The J gene is TRBJ2-3, the V gene TRBV5-1; TRBD1 matches 8 bases. With V trimmed by 0 bases and J by 2 bases, 2 bases remained unmatched. This CDR3 has 15 residues. The germline V gene has CDR1 SGHRS and CDR2 YFSETQ. DNA for the CDR3: TGCGCCAGCAGCTTGGGGACAGGGTTCACAGATACGCAGTATTTT. Residues: CASSLGTGFTDTQYF.

This clone came up once. Written as DNA, the CDR3 is TGTGCCAGGCTAGGGGGAAGCGGGGCTCCCGGGACCCAGTACTTC. Its protein product is CARLGGSGAPGTQYF. The V call is TRBV2, the J call TRBJ2-5; D may be TRBD2 (7 bases). The CDR3 length is 15 residues. CDR1 is SNHLY, CDR2 FYNNEI, per germline. V lost 9 bases and J lost 7, with 24 bases in between.

This clone has only one observation. The V gene is TRBV5-1, the J gene TRBJ1-2; the match to TRBD1 covers 8 bases. This CDR3 region has 15 residues. Germline V gene sequence: CDR1 SGHRS, CDR2 YFSETQ. J was trimmed by 2 bases and V by 5 bases; bases with no gene match: 8. The CDR3 DNA follows: TGCGCCAGCAGGGAAGGGACAGGCGGAAACTATGGCTACACCTTC. Translated, it gives CASREGTGGNYGYTF. The full variable domain, rest sourced from reference TRBV5-1 and TRBJ1-2, is KAGVTQTPRYLIKTRGQQVTLSCSPISGHRSVSWYQQTPGQGLQFLFEYFSETQRNKGNFPGRFSGRQFSNSRSEMNVSTLELGDSALYLCASREGTGGNYGYTFGSGTRLTVV.

This chain uses TRBV6-5 with TRBJ1-1, with D possibly being TRBD1 (6 bases). Germline V lookup: CDR1 MNHEY, CDR2 SVGAGI. Trimming took off 5 bases at V and 1 base at J, with 14 bases between the two ends. The CDR3 loop spans 15 amino acids. DNA of the CDR3: TGTGCCAGCAGTCCTCGAGGGGGGAAGAACACTGAAGCTTTCTTT. Translation gives CASSPRGGKNTEAFF.